This T cell receptor (beta chain) was identified during a study of T cells of healthy individuals. Each CDR3 protein gets one entry after TCRdb re-called the 5' RACE reads with MiXCR. Of tens of thousands of distinct CDR3 sequences in the sample, 15% to 20% were seen once. This clonotype was seen a handful of times. Trimming removed 0 bases from V and 8 bases from J, with 14 bases in between. The CDR3 is 15 amino acids. The germline gives CDR1 SGHRS, CDR2 YFSETQ. The origin of this receptor is a human donor in good health. V gene TRBV5-1 combines with J gene TRBJ1-4, with D perhaps TRBD1 (5 bases). The CDR3 protein is CASSLDGGRSEKLFF. CDR3 DNA sequence: TGCGCCAGCAGCTTGGACGGGGGGAGAAGCGAAAAACTGTTTTTT.